This entry concerns a single T cell receptor (beta chain). As processed by the authors: Reference gene primer amplification yielded estimated nucleated cell counts. Profiled with immunoSEQ multiplex PCR; TCRdb holds only in-frame clones, not every one. Clone size and V and J calls were adopted from that table, with D and trimming inferred from the DNA. The data contain 100,000 to 150,000 clones, around 90% of them seen just once; the ten biggest clones take up 2.1%. The data originate from a study of blood T cell repertoires in COVID-19. For the study at large: Whether acute or convalescent, the COVID-19 samples came from the United States, Italy and Spain. T cells, B-cell-depleted T cells, or PBMCs provided the cDNA or gDNA that served as material.

V shed 3 bases and J 5 bases; nucleotides not matched to a gene: 12. The CDR3 contains 17 residues. Per germline, CDR1 MDHEN and CDR2 SYDVKM. The Seattle patients joined while their infection was active and were tracked longitudinally afterward. The material sequenced was peripheral blood. The chain links TRBV28 to TRBJ2-2, with 7 bases lining up with TRBD2. The sequence was collected from a man aged 50-59 years with COVID-19, enrolled during active disease. This CDR3 is CASSFPPGLVKTGELFF. Written as DNA, the CDR3 is TGTGCCAGCAGTTTCCCTCCTGGACTAGTTAAAACCGGGGAGCTGTTTTTT.